These T cell receptor beta chains were read from a single sample in a study of T cell repertoires in cytomegalovirus infection. Which antigens these TCRs recognize remains unknown. Via MiXCR, TCRdb re-called the reads, giving one row per CDR3 protein. This table has about 310,000 distinct CDR3 sequences, just under 25% appearing once. The sequencing used cultured PBMCs, collected from culture after CMV antigen stimulation. These receptors all come from a human donor in good health (CMV status not recorded). Some clones in this sample may be carry-over from other donors' samples. Both conserved end residues are part of each CDR3. D genes are given only for firm matches. The size entry is marked missing in some rows and otherwise reads once, few, many or a size class.

d_call	clone_size	v_call	j_call	cdr3_nt	cdr3_aa
.	once	TRBV19	TRBJ1-5	TGTGCCAGTAGTACCCCCCTTGGGGGCGGATATCAGCCCCAGCATTTT	CASSTPLGGGYQPQHF
TRBD2	few	TRBV7-6	TRBJ2-3	TGTGCCAGCAGCTTAGCCCCGCCTAGCGGGAGCGTAGATACGCAGTATTTT	CASSLAPPSGSVDTQYF
.	.	TRBV30	TRBJ2-1	TGTGCCTGGAGTGTCTTGGGGAATGAGCAGTTCTTC	CAWSVLGNEQFF
TRBD1	few	TRBV6-2/TRBV6-3	TRBJ1-2	TGTGCCAGCAGTGTCGGGACAGGGAATGGCTACACCTTC	CASSVGTGNGYTF
.	few	TRBV7-8	TRBJ2-1	TGTGCCAGCAGCTTAGGAACATTGGTGGGGCAGTTCTTC	CASSLGTLVGQFF
.	many	TRBV7-2	TRBJ2-3	TGTGCCAGCAGCTTAGCGATAGGGGGCACAGATACGCAGTATTTT	CASSLAIGGTDTQYF
.	.	TRBV5-4	TRBJ1-5	TGTGCCAGCAGCTTTAGTCCCGAGAGGAACCAGCATTTT	CASSFSPERNQHF
TRBD1	once	TRBV7-9	TRBJ2-1	TGTGCCAGCACCGCCGGGACAGGGGGGATCAATGAGCAGTTCTTC	CASTAGTGGINEQFF
TRBD1	many	TRBV7-2	TRBJ1-1	TGTGCCAGCAGCTTGACAGGGCCCCGCTCTATTACTTTCTTT	CASSLTGPRSITFF
TRBD2	many	TRBV7-7	TRBJ2-5	TGTGCTAGCAGCTTGCGGGCCGGGGAGGGAGAGACCCAGTACTTC	CASSLRAGEGETQYF
TRBD2	few	TRBV7-8	TRBJ2-7	TGTGCCAGCACACTAGCGGGAAGCTCCTACGAGCAGTACTTC	CASTLAGSSYEQYF
.	many	TRBV7-2	TRBJ1-6	TGTGCCAGCAGCTTTACACCCTATAATTCACCCCTCCACTTT	CASSFTPYNSPLHF
.	.	TRBV6-1	TRBJ2-1	TGTGCCAGCAGTGATACTAGCTACAATGAGCAGTTCTTC	CASSDTSYNEQFF
.	.	TRBV6-1	TRBJ1-6	TGTGCCAGCAGTTCACCGGGACCGGGAGGGTCACCCCTCCACTTT	CASSSPGPGGSPLHF
.	few	TRBV7-2	TRBJ1-4	TGTGCCAGCAGCCCACAGGGTGGGCAGGCAAAACTGTTTTTT	CASSPQGGQAKLFF
TRBD2	.	TRBV7-2	TRBJ2-3	TGTGCCAGCAGCTTGACTAGCGGGGCCCCGGGAGATACGCAGTATTTT	CASSLTSGAPGDTQYF
.	few	TRBV6-2/TRBV6-3	TRBJ1-3	TGTGCCAGCAGGACCGACAGCCACTCTGGAAACACCATATATTTT	CASRTDSHSGNTIYF
TRBD1	.	TRBV28	TRBJ2-7	TGTGCCAGCAGTCAAAATTACAGGGACAGGATCCAGTTTTACGAGCAGTACTTC	CASSQNYRDRIQFYEQYF
TRBD1	.	TRBV15	TRBJ1-4	TGTGCCACCAGCCCCACGGGACAGGGGCCCGGGGGTGAAAAACTGTTTTTT	CATSPTGQGPGGEKLFF
.	few	TRBV15	TRBJ2-3	TGTGCCACCAGCACTCCCAACACAGATACGCAGTATTTT	CATSTPNTDTQYF
.	few	TRBV19	TRBJ1-2	TGTGCCAGTAGCGTAAGTGAGACACTCCTCTATGGCTACACCTTC	CASSVSETLLYGYTF
.	.	TRBV7-4	TRBJ1-4	TGTGCCAGCAGCTCTCGGTCGGCGAGGGAAAAACTGTTTTTT	CASSSRSAREKLFF
TRBD2	.	TRBV9	TRBJ2-5	TGTGCCAGCAGCGTAAGCGGGACCTCTGGGGAGACCCAGTACTTC	CASSVSGTSGETQYF
TRBD2	.	TRBV7-4	TRBJ2-4	TGTGCCAGCAGCTTGATAGGACGGGAGGACATTCAGTACTTC	CASSLIGREDIQYF
.	.	TRBV14	TRBJ1-1	TGTGCCAGCAGCCAAGTTGGGATCTGGGGGCGGATGAACACTGAAGCTTTCTTT	CASSQVGIWGRMNTEAFF
TRBD2	.	TRBV4-1	TRBJ2-1	TGCGCCAGCAGGAGGACTAGCGGGAGGGGGTTGGATGAGCAGTTCTTC	CASRRTSGRGLDEQFF
.	few	TRBV4-1	TRBJ2-2	TGCGCCAGCAGCCAAGATTCGGGCAGGGCGGTTAACACCGGGGAGCTGTTTTTT	CASSQDSGRAVNTGELFF
TRBD1	few	TRBV20-1	TRBJ1-1	TGCAGTGCTAGCACCAGGGGGCTTACGGGGAACACTGAAGCTTTCTTT	CSASTRGLTGNTEAFF
TRBD1	.	TRBV27	TRBJ2-7	TGTGCCAGCAGTTTATCCGCAGGGGGCTACGAGCAGTACTTC	CASSLSAGGYEQYF
.	.	TRBV20-1	TRBJ1-4	TGCAGTGCTAGAGGACCAGGTGGGGGAGAAAAACTGTTTTTT	CSARGPGGGEKLFF
.	many	TRBV7-8	TRBJ1-2	TGTGCCAGCAGCCTAGACCCCACGGGACGGATATATGGCTACACCTTC	CASSLDPTGRIYGYTF
TRBD2	many	TRBV7-2	TRBJ2-3	TGTGCCAGCAGCTTAGAGGGTAGCGGGGTTGGAACAGATACGCAGTATTTT	CASSLEGSGVGTDTQYF
TRBD1	few	TRBV24-1	TRBJ2-5	TGTGCCACCAGGGGACAGCTCCAAGAGACCCAGTACTTC	CATRGQLQETQYF
TRBD2	.	TRBV7-6	TRBJ2-1	TGTGCCAGCAGCTCCGAGACTAGCGGGGGTTACAATGAGCAGTTCTTC	CASSSETSGGYNEQFF
TRBD1	many	TRBV28	TRBJ1-2	TGTGCCAGCACACGACAGGGGTATGGCTACACCTTC	CASTRQGYGYTF
TRBD1	.	TRBV7-9	TRBJ2-1	TGTGCCAGCAGGGGTTGGGGCACAGGGGCCTCCTACAATGAGCAGTTCTTC	CASRGWGTGASYNEQFF
TRBD1	.	TRBV3-1	TRBJ1-3	TGTGCCAGCAGCCAAGCACGGGACAGGTGGAACACCATATATTTT	CASSQARDRWNTIYF
.	few	TRBV11-3	TRBJ2-2	TGTGCCAGCAGCTTTGGGGAGAACACCGGGGAGCTGTTTTTT	CASSFGENTGELFF
.	few	TRBV7-2	TRBJ1-5	TGTGCCAGCAGCTTAGCCAACGGGCCTAGGCCCCAGCATTTT	CASSLANGPRPQHF
.	many	TRBV7-3	TRBJ2-1	TGTGCCAGCAGCGTCCAGACTAGTGATGAGCAGTTCTTC	CASSVQTSDEQFF
.	.	TRBV11-2	TRBJ2-2	TGTGCCAGCAGCTTAGGAGCTAAGAACACCGGGGAGCTGTTTTTT	CASSLGAKNTGELFF
.	.	TRBV10-3	TRBJ1-5	TGTGCCATCAGTGAAGGTCTGAGCAATCAGCCCCAGCATTTT	CAISEGLSNQPQHF
.	few	TRBV6-5	TRBJ2-3	TGTGCCAGCTATAGCGGTGACACAGATACGCAGTATTTT	CASYSGDTDTQYF
.	.	TRBV20-1	TRBJ1-1	TGCAGTGCTAGAGATAGCGCGCAGGGGAGCACTGAAGCTTTCTTT	CSARDSAQGSTEAFF
.	many	TRBV6-2/TRBV6-3	TRBJ2-3	TGTGCCAGCAGGCTTTCAACCGGGGATACCACAGATACGCAGTATTTT	CASRLSTGDTTDTQYF
TRBD2	.	TRBV20-1	TRBJ2-3	TGCAGTGCTAGAGAGCCACTAGCGGGAGACTCAGATACGCAGTATTTT	CSAREPLAGDSDTQYF
TRBD1	.	TRBV5-1	TRBJ2-1	TGCGCCAGCAGCCCGGACAGGCCTAACAATGAGCAGTTCTTC	CASSPDRPNNEQFF
TRBD1	few	TRBV7-9	TRBJ1-2	TGTGCCAGCAGCCCGGACAGGGAATATGGCTACACCTTC	CASSPDREYGYTF
.	few	TRBV4-1	TRBJ2-1	TGCGCCAGCAGCCAAGGTGGCAGGGAATCGACTCGGCGGGGTAACTCCTACAATGAGCAGTTCTTC	CASSQGGRESTRRGNSYNEQFF